Given below is one T cell receptor (beta chain) in context. This clonotype occurred a few times. It has no known antigen specificity. The input lacks base qualities; no much larger clone sits a single base away. Ficoll-Paque density gradient centrifugation was used to isolate PBMCs. The sample originates from a study of T-cell memory formation after mild COVID-19 (dated by TCRdb to the early 2020s). Notes on the research overall: TCR sequence clusters from the two donors were largely donor specific. The cohort comprised two young, previously healthy adult volunteers, one female and one male. In a couple of donors, T-cell clones that expanded and contracted after mild COVID-19 were followed by sequencing TCRalpha and TCRbeta repertoires longitudinally.

Study-wide conclusions, independent of this receptor: The detection of some responding clones in pre-infection memory suggests that pre-existing cross-reactive memory T cells joined the SARS-CoV-2 response. Clones that contracted from day 15 to 85 showed balanced CD4/CD8 phenotypes, whereas a second wave of clones that expanded from day 15 to 37 leaned towards CD4+. Contracting CD4+ clones were located mainly in the CM and EM memory subsets, whereas CD8+ clones were found to be enriched in EMRA. The study covered only a couple of mild cases, and larger cohorts including severe cases with pre-infection samples were considered necessary. Whether the second-wave clones peaking on day 37 were SARS-CoV-2 specific was not confirmed.

Instrument on record: Illumina NovaSeq 6000. Using 5'RACE with constant-segment primers, TCRalpha and TCRbeta cDNA libraries were constructed, with sample barcodes and unique molecular identifiers added in the process. Trizol reagent was used to extract RNA from every sample. Library amplification was performed in two PCR steps, and a second sample barcode and Illumina TruSeq adapters were introduced in the second step. Sequencing of the libraries was done on an Illumina NovaSeq, producing 2 x 150 bp paired-end reads. The authors' pipeline ran thus. With migec v1.2.7, reads were demultiplexed and then collapsed into UMI-guided consensus sequences. With mixcr v2.1.11, UMI consensuses were aligned to TRA and TRB V and J templates and assembled into clonotypes. Clonotypes were classified as expanded or contracted when called significant by both edgeR and NoisET, with noise models trained on biological replicates. edgeR calls used a false discovery rate-adjusted p below 0.01 and a log2 fold-change threshold of 1. As an exploratory analysis of dynamics, max-normalized trajectories of the 1000 most abundant clonotypes were examined by PCA with hierarchical clustering. Separately sequenced CD4+ and CD8+ repertoires were used to assign the CD4 or CD8 phenotype of responding clones. The public reads were quality trimmed at Q25 with fastp and then assembled into clones with MiXCR by TCRdb, keeping productive beta chains. Entries that share a CDR3 protein sequence are merged under the most common genes and DNA. It is TCRdb's table, rather than the study itself, that gives the V and J calls and clone size. Here the sample has hundreds of thousands of distinct CDR3 sequences; roughly 15% occur a single time. The top ten constitute approximately 20% of the sample.

Relative to germline, V is 1 base shorter and J is 3 bases shorter, with 13 bases between their ends. From its cysteine to its phenylalanine, the CDR3 spans 14 amino acids. Just the 42-base CDR3 DNA is kept, in frame starting at base 1. As encoded in the germline V gene (reference sequence), CDR1 is DFQATT while CDR2 is SNEGSKA. This sequence uses TRBV20-1 and TRBJ2-7, and possibly TRBD1, on 5 matching bases. This clonotype was sampled from a man aged 18 to 29 who had mild COVID-19 (a few samples of this study predate the infection). The sample titles of this study are shuffled in the database, so cell type and time point are left out; the donor was told from shared clones. Sequencing used PBMCs or a T cell subset sorted from them (not recorded which). The DNA sequence reads TGCAGTGCTAGAGTTCCAGGGAAGGACTACGAGCAGTACTTC. Translation gives CSARVPGKDYEQYF.